This T cell receptor (beta chain) emerged from a study of fetal regulatory T cell absence and autoimmunity. Regarding the study as a whole: Pancreas TCRs were oligoclonally enriched versus cord blood, some clones over 80-fold. In IPEX, the enrichment was taken to support antigen-driven autoimmunity before birth.

Concerning this clone itself: Its antigen is as yet unknown.

Assay used: immunoSEQ multiplex PCR; TCRdb lists only in-frame clones, some missing. Here the sample spans around 100,000 clones, about three quarters being singletons. This CDR3 has 14 residues. Trimming removed 1 base at V and 6 bases at J, with 9 bases between. The germline gives CDR1 SGHTA, CDR2 FQGNSA. The V call is TRBV7-2, the J call TRBJ2-2; the D is unclear. The source of this sequence is a male donor with IPEX syndrome. Sequenced: pancreas tissue. CDR3 coding DNA: TGTGCCAGCAGCTTAGGCATCTGGGCCGGGGAGCTGTTTTTT. It is translated as CASSLGIWAGELFF.